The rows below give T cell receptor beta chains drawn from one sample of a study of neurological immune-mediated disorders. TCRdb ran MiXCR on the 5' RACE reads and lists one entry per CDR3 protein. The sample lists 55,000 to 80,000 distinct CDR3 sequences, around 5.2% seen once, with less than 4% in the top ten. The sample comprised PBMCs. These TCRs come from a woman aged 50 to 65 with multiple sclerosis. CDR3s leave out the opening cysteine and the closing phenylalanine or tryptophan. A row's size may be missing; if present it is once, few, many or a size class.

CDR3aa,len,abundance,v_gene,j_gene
ASGRGNEQY,9,many,TRBV6-5,TRBJ2-7
ASSFQWEGTEAF,12,many,TRBV7-2,TRBJ1-1
ASSLASRHRETQY,13,many,TRBV5-1,TRBJ2-5
ASSPLLTGELF,11,-,TRBV18,TRBJ2-2
ASSFGAGTDTQY,12,many,TRBV11-1,TRBJ2-3
SASRTGFPADSEQF,14,medium-sized,TRBV20-1,TRBJ2-1
SAREGGTGIPEAF,13,many,TRBV20-1,TRBJ1-1
ASSLFMGTGDSPLN,14,many,TRBV28,TRBJ1-6
ASSTRAGEAF,10,few,TRBV13,TRBJ1-1
ACFRDRGTDTQY,12,many,TRBV6-6,TRBJ2-3
SATNQETQY,9,many,TRBV20-1,TRBJ2-5
ASSQESLGVTVWEKLF,16,many,TRBV4-1,TRBJ1-4
ASSQDGTDYSPLH,13,many,TRBV4-3,TRBJ1-6